This T cell receptor (beta chain) appears in the sequencing data of a study of blood T cell repertoires in COVID-19. Clinical histories supplied by participants themselves formed the basis of cohort assignment. Germline CDR1 is SQVTM and CDR2 is ANQGSEA. The germline V and J ends were trimmed by 6 bases and 5 bases, with 16 bases remaining between them. This CDR3 contains 13 residues. The assay was immunoSEQ multiplex PCR, and TCRdb's table has in-frame clones only and misses some. The sample includes hundreds of thousands of clones, about nine tenths of them seen just once. The chain recombines TRBV29-1 with TRBJ1-2; no definite D call. The TCR was taken from a woman in her twenties or thirties with acute COVID-19. The sample taken for sequencing was PBMCs or T cells enriched from blood (not recorded which). The CDR3, as DNA: TGCAGCGTGGCGAGGGTTGGCGCATATGGCTACACCTTC. It yields the protein CSVARVGAYGYTF.